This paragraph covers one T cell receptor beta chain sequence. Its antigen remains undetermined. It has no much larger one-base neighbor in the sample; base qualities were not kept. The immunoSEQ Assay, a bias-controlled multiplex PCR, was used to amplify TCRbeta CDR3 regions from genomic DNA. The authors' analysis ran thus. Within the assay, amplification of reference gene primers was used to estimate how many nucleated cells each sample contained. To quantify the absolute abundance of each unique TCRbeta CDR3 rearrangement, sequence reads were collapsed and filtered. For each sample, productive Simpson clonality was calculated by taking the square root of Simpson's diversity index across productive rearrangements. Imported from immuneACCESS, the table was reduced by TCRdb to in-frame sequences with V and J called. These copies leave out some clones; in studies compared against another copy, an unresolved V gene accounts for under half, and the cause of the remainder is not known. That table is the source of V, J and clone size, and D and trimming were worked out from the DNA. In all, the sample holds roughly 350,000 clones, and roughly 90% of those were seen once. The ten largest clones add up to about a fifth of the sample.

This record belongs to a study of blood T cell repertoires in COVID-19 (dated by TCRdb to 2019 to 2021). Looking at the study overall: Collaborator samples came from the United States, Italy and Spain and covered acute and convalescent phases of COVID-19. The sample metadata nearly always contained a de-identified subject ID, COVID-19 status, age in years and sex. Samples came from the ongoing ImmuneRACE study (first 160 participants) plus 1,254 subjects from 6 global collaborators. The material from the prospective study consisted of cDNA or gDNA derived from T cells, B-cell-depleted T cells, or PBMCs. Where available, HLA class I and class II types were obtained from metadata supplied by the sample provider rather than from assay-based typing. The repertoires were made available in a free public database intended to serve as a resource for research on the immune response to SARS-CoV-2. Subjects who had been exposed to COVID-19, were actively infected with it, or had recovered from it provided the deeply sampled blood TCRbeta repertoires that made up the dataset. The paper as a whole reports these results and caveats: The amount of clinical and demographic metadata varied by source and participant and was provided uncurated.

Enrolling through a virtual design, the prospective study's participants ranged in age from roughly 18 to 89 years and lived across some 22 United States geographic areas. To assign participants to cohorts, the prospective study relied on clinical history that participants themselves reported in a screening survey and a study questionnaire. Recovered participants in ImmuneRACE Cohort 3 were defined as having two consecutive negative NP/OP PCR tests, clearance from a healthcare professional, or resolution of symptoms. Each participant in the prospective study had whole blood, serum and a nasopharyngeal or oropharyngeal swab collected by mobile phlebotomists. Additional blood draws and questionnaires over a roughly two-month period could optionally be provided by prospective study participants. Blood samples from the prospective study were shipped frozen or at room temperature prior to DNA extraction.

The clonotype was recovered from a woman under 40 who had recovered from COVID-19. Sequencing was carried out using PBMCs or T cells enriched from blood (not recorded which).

Here is the DNA: TGCAGCGTTGAATTCAGGCGAGATACGCAGTATTTT. This codes for CSVEFRRDTQYF. The chain is encoded by TRBV29-1 joined to TRBJ2-3, with the identity of the D gene unclear. Measured from the cysteine to the phenylalanine, the CDR3 is 12 residues long. This entry keeps only the CDR3 DNA: 36 bases, framed from base 1. V is cut by 2 bases and J by 5 bases, and the space between the germline ends is 8 bases. Via the germline V gene, CDR1 is SQVTM and CDR2 ANQGSEA.